Listed below are T cell receptor beta chains from one sample, sequenced in a study of T cell repertoires in cytomegalovirus infection. TCRdb used MiXCR to reprocess the reads, holding one entry per CDR3 protein. The table includes around 190,000 distinct CDR3 sequences, under 15% detected once. Sequencing used PBMCs. Receptors originate from a human donor in good health (CMV status not recorded). Some clones in this sample may be carry-over from other donors' samples. Both conserved end residues are part of each CDR3.

CSVAPGLAYQETQYF,TRBV29-1
CASSSRLASTNEKLFF,TRBV7-2
CASGRAVYNEQFF,TRBV28
CAISPREGPYEQYF,TRBV10-3
CASRGLRVRGGELFF,TRBV2
CASTMGRGRVRSEAFF,TRBV7-8
CSVERAAGAFF,TRBV29-1
CASSLDRGRGYGYTF,TRBV6-5
CASSLGASVQNEQFF,TRBV5-1
CASSVAEGGYEQYF,TRBV9
CASSYRQGGTNEKLFF,TRBV7-2
CASSPTRTHYNEQFF,TRBV11-2
CASSFRGGFEQYF,TRBV11-1
CASSPPTRDRRGDTQYF,TRBV7-9
CASSLRATFKTETQYF,TRBV7-2
CSVGDRAGNTIYF,TRBV29-1
CASSLSGSLTDTQYF,TRBV12-3/TRBV12-4
CSAPTGENTEAFF,TRBV20-1
CASRRQGSPLHF,TRBV12-3/TRBV12-4
CASSYRPNTDTQYF,TRBV12-3/TRBV12-4
CASSRGLGGRNTEAFF,TRBV11-2
CASSLGTGRRTEAFF,TRBV11-1
CASRRQGVSEAFF,TRBV14
CSARGDYPYNEQFF,TRBV20-1
CAWGPRTRHYNEQFF,TRBV30
CASSLPIDESPLHF,TRBV7-9
CASSEGAPHQETQYF,TRBV6-1
CASSPRWGDTEAFF,TRBV7-8
CASSPEGFEVNYGYTF,TRBV7-2
CASSPIGVENIQYF,TRBV28
CAISDAGANTGELFF,TRBV10-3
CSAPLVKFVGSYNEQFF,TRBV20-1
CASSLGQGAQPQHF,TRBV28
CSVFAGWRNEKLFF,TRBV29-1
CASSFADSTDTQYF,TRBV12-3/TRBV12-4
CASGGENTIYF,TRBV28
CASSLEHSGNTIYF,TRBV5-1
CSARVPGGETQYF,TRBV20-1
CASSSDRVFYNEQFF,TRBV7-2
CASSGRDLTKNIQYF,TRBV7-9
CSASLGTGYNEQFF,TRBV20-1